This T cell receptor (beta chain) was recorded in a study of control samples from healthy donors and cancer patients. Profiled with immunoSEQ multiplex PCR; TCRdb holds only in-frame clones, not every one. The table lists 65,000 to 100,000 clones, 90% to 95% of them singletons. Germline-derived CDR1 and CDR2 are MNHEY and SMNVEV (reference sequence). This CDR3 has 16 residues. Trimming cost V 7 bases and J 0 bases, with 18 bases left between them. The sequenced sample consisted of blood. This receptor was identified in a man aged 50-60 years in good health. The rearrangement joins TRBV27 to TRBJ1-1, with a weak D call TRBD1 (6 bases). This CDR3 is CASKSGASLLNTEAFF. The CDR3 coding sequence is TGTGCCAGCAAATCAGGGGCCTCCCTCCTGAACACTGAAGCTTTCTTT.